The 27 T cell receptor beta chains given below trace back to one sample, sequenced in a study of cytomegalovirus exposure and HLA in healthy donors. PCR amplification relied on 60 Vbeta primers (plus 13 Jbeta primers). Using immunoSEQ multiplex PCR, the repertoire was profiled, and TCRdb retains in-frame clones only, with some absent. The data show 200,000 or so clones, with roughly 84% seen just once and roughly 1.3% held by the top ten. Specimen: PBMCs. These receptors were collected from a human donor in good health.

The CDR3 spells CASSFQGAYTDTQYF. Here the CDR3 DNA reads TGTGCCAGCAGTTTCCAGGGTGCCTACACAGATACGCAGTATTTT. This chain uses TRBV27 with TRBJ2-3; weak D call: TRBD1 (5 bases). This CDR3 contains 15 residues. V gave up 3 bases and J gave up 2 bases, with 12 bases separating them. In germline, CDR1 is MNHEY, CDR2 SMNVEV (reference sequence).

V gene TRBV7-9 combines with J gene TRBJ1-4, with D possibly TRBD1 on 5 matching bases. The CDR3 totals 14 residues. Trimming took off 2 bases at V and 5 bases at J, with 9 bases between the two ends. In germline, CDR1 is SEHNR, CDR2 FQNEAQ (reference sequence). Here the CDR3 DNA reads TGTGCCAGCAGCTTAAAGGGGTCAAATGAAAAACTGTTTTTT. Encoded protein: CASSLKGSNEKLFF.

The rearrangement joins TRBV19 to TRBJ2-5, with D maybe TRBD1 (6 bases). CDR3 size: 14 residues. V was shortened by 5 bases and J by 2 bases, with 12 bases between the two germline ends. Germline loops: CDR1 LNHDA, CDR2 SQIVND (reference sequence). CDR3 loop: CASSVTGHQETQYF. The CDR3 DNA is TGTGCCAGTAGTGTCACAGGGCATCAAGAGACCCAGTACTTC.

This chain joins TRBV11-3 and TRBJ2-2; D is unclear. The CDR3 extends over 13 amino acids. V dropped 5 bases and J dropped 5 bases, with 9 bases sitting between them. The germline V gene has CDR1 SGHNT and CDR2 YENEEA. CDR3 DNA sequence: TGTGCCAGCAGCCTATTAGCAACCGGGGAGCTGTTTTTT. It is translated as CASSLLATGELFF. Full variable domain (outside the CDR3, taken from reference TRBV11-3 and TRBJ2-2): EAGVVQSPRYKIIEKKQPVAFWCNPISGHNTLYWYLQNLGQGPELLIRYENEEAVDDSQLPKDRFSAERLKGVDSTLKIQPAELGDSAVYLCASSLLATGELFFGEGSRLTVL.

This clone has just one count. The CDR3, as DNA: TGTGCCAGCAACATACAGGGGGCTCCATACAATGAGCAGTTCTTC. It yields the protein CASNIQGAPYNEQFF. The V call is TRBV2, the J call TRBJ2-1, with 9 positions matching TRBD1. CDR3 length: 15 residues. Germline V lookup: CDR1 SNHLY, CDR2 FYNNEI. With V trimmed by 7 bases and J by 4 bases, 8 bases remained unmatched.

This rearrangement joins TRBV2 to TRBJ2-7, with D hard to call. The ends were cut back, 2 bases at V and 0 bases at J, with 11 bases in the middle. Germline V gives CDR1 SNHLY, CDR2 FYNNEI. CDR3 length: 15 residues. The CDR3 DNA reads TGTGCCAGCAGTGAAACCGGGTCGAGCTCCTACGAGCAGTACTTC. Its protein product is CASSETGSSSYEQYF.

V gene TRBV19 combines with J gene TRBJ2-7; D may be TRBD1 (5 bases). CDR1 LNHDA and CDR2 SQIVND come from the germline V gene (reference sequence). The V end was cut by 10 bases, the J end by 0 bases, with 13 bases between. The CDR3 is 13 amino acids. Here the CDR3 reads CATLSRDSYEQYF. In DNA form, the CDR3 reads TGTGCCACCCTCAGCAGGGACTCCTACGAGCAGTACTTC.

This chain uses TRBV15 with TRBJ2-2, with 10 bases aligning to TRBD2. This CDR3 region has 15 residues. V was clipped by 3 bases and J by 7 bases; unmatched bases: 5. CDR1 is LNHNV and CDR2 is YYDKDF in the germline V gene (reference sequence). In DNA form, the CDR3 reads TGTGCCACCAGCAGCCTAGCGGGAGCCAACGGGGAGCTGTTTTTT. It encodes CATSSLAGANGELFF.

The chain combines TRBV30 with TRBJ2-1; the match to TRBD2 covers 14 bases. There are 16 residues in the CDR3. With V trimmed by 1 base and J by 5 bases, 4 bases remained unmatched. Germline loops: CDR1 GTSNPN, CDR2 SVGIG (reference sequence). CDR3 in amino acids: CAWSGRLAGGNNEQFF. CDR3 bases: TGTGCCTGGAGTGGACGACTAGCGGGAGGGAACAATGAGCAGTTCTTC.

The chain combines TRBV7-2 with TRBJ2-7; TRBD1 is a possible D gene (5 bases). V dropped 3 bases and J dropped 2 bases, with 20 bases sitting between them. The CDR3 covers 17 residues. Per the germline V gene, CDR1 is SGHTA and CDR2 is FQGNSA. The DNA for the CDR3 is TGTGCCAGCAGCTTTTCGACAGCTCATACCGCGGCCTACGAGCAGTACTTC. Translating it yields CASSFSTAHTAAYEQYF. The full variable domain, in which reference TRBV7-2 and TRBJ2-7 provide the parts outside the CDR3, is GAGVSQSPSNKVTEKGKDVELRCDPISGHTALYWYRQSLGQGLEFLIYFQGNSAPDKSGLPSDRFSAERTGGSVSTLTIQRTQQEDSAVYLCASSFSTAHTAAYEQYFGPGTRLTVT.

V is TRBV5-1 and J is TRBJ2-1; the D gene is possibly TRBD2 (5 bases). Trimming took off 7 bases at V and 3 bases at J, with 17 bases between the two ends. This CDR3 spans 15 amino acids. CDR1 SGHRS and CDR2 YFSETQ come from the germline V gene. The CDR3 loop reads CASEKSGEGYNEQFF. CDR3 DNA sequence: TGCGCCAGCGAGAAAAGCGGAGAGGGCTACAATGAGCAGTTCTTC.

This rearrangement joins TRBV19 to TRBJ2-6; 10 bases line up with TRBD1. Germline trimming cut 7 bases from V and 2 bases from J; bases unmatched to any gene: 11. CDR3 length equals 18 residues. CDR1 and CDR2 from the germline V gene are LNHDA and SQIVND (reference sequence). The CDR3 is CASTIPGQGLAGANVLTF. CDR3 sequence (DNA): TGTGCCAGTACCATCCCGGGACAGGGGCTAGCTGGGGCCAACGTCCTGACTTTC.

The V call is TRBV19, the J call TRBJ2-3, with 10 bases that match TRBD2. The CDR3 runs to 16 residues. The V segment lost 3 bases and the J segment 5 bases; nucleotides outside the gene matches: 8. Germline V CDR1 and CDR2: LNHDA, SQIVND (reference sequence). In nucleotides, the CDR3 is TGTGCCAGTAGTATGCAAGCGGGAGGGCCGAGAGATACGCAGTATTTT. Translation: CASSMQAGGPRDTQYF.

The chain joins TRBV4-2 to TRBJ2-7; D is perhaps TRBD2 (6 bases). This CDR3 is 16 amino acids long. Germline loops: CDR1 LGHNA, CDR2 YNFKEQ. V was clipped by 3 bases and J by 1 base, with 16 bases between them. DNA of the CDR3: TGTGCCAGCAGCCAGGCCGGGACTTTTACTTCCTACGAGCAGTACTTC. Protein product: CASSQAGTFTSYEQYF.

The chain employs TRBV18 and TRBJ2-1; TRBD2 matches at 11 bases. Per germline, CDR1 KGHSH and CDR2 LQKENI. CDR3 length equals 16 residues. V lost 2 bases and J lost 12; bases outside the gene matches: 12. This chain's CDR3 is CASSPNSLAGDKTQFF. The CDR3 nucleotides are TGTGCCAGCTCACCAAATTCACTAGCGGGGGACAAAACGCAGTTCTTC.

To note about this clone: Its ends do not fully match the called genes, so a read error is possible. The chain employs TRBV2 and TRBJ1-3; a possible D gene is TRBD1 (6 bases). Germline V lookup: CDR1 SNHLY, CDR2 FYNNEI. This CDR3 contains 15 residues. The CDR3 spells CASNEQGSSGNTIYF. The CDR3 DNA sequence: TGTGCCAGCAATGAACAGGGTTCGTCTGGAAACACCATATATTTT.

The J gene is TRBJ1-1, the V gene TRBV18, with D possibly being TRBD1 (5 bases). Germline V lookup: CDR1 KGHSH, CDR2 LQKENI. V lost 0 bases and J lost 2, with 16 bases in between. This CDR3 is built from 17 residues. CDR3 bases: TGTGCCAGCTCACCACCAGGAGCAGGGCCCGGTAACACTGAAGCTTTCTTT. It specifies CASSPPGAGPGNTEAFF.

The rearrangement links TRBV6-1 to TRBJ2-7, with a weak D call TRBD2 (6 bases). Trimming stripped 5 bases from V and 7 bases from J, with 15 bases between. Germline V CDR1 and CDR2: MNHNS, SASEGT. This CDR3 region has 13 residues. The CDR3 DNA sequence: TGTGCCAGCAGTATTATCCGGAGGGAAGAGCAGTACTTC. Protein product: CASSIIRREEQYF.

This clone was detected only a few times. The chain is built from TRBV7-9 and TRBJ1-2, with a weak D call TRBD1 (6 bases). Trimming removed 3 bases from V and 4 bases from J, with 9 bases in between. This CDR3 has 13 residues. In germline, CDR1 is SEHNR, CDR2 FQNEAQ (reference sequence). The CDR3 DNA reads as TGTGCCAGCAGCTTGGGGGCTGGCTATGGCTACACCTTC. Its protein product is CASSLGAGYGYTF.

This sequence joins TRBV5-1 and TRBJ1-2; possible D gene TRBD1, 5 bases. Germline-derived CDR1 and CDR2 are SGHRS and YFSETQ. Trimming cost V 4 bases and J 4 bases, with 14 bases left between them. The CDR3 sequence is 14 residues long. CDR3 residues: CASSPLTATYGYTF. The CDR3 DNA sequence: TGCGCCAGCAGCCCTTTGACAGCTACCTATGGCTACACCTTC.

The rearrangement links TRBV2 to TRBJ2-7, with TRBD2 identical over 8 bases. The CDR3 consists of 15 residues. Unmatched junction bases numbered 4, after V lost 2 bases and J lost 1 base. Germline V gene lookup returns CDR1 SNHLY and CDR2 FYNNEI. The CDR3, as DNA: TGTGCCAGCAGTGAATTTTCGGGAGGGTCCTACGAGCAGTACTTC. Residues: CASSEFSGGSYEQYF. Variable domain in full (rest from reference TRBV2 and TRBJ2-7): EPEVTQTPSHQVTQMGQEVILRCVPISNHLYFYWYRQILGQKVEFLVSFYNNEISEKSEIFDDQFSVERPDGSNFTLKIRSTKLEDSAMYFCASSEFSGGSYEQYFGPGTRLTVT.

CDR3 protein: CASSYSTSGPYEQYF. The CDR3 nucleotides are TGTGCCAGCAGTTACTCGACTAGCGGGCCGTACGAGCAGTACTTC. The V and J genes are TRBV6-5 and TRBJ2-5; 10 bases line up with TRBD2. The DNA end is a closer match to TRBJ2-7, so the J assignment may be wrong. Germline loops: CDR1 MNHEY, CDR2 SVGAGI. CDR3 length equals 15 residues.

This clone was seen a single time. This sequence joins TRBV27 and TRBJ1-5; 7 bases match TRBD1. V dropped 5 bases and J dropped 6; count of bases not matched to a gene: 10. In germline, CDR1 is MNHEY, CDR2 SMNVEV (reference sequence). This CDR3 region has 15 residues. CDR3 nucleotide sequence: TGTGCCAGCAGTCCTCTAGACAGGGTTAGTCAGCCCCAGCATTTT. This gives the protein CASSPLDRVSQPQHF.

Concerning this clone itself: This sample includes further DNA sequences coding for the same CDR3. The CDR3 protein is CASSLGTSGTDTQYF. Written as DNA, the CDR3 is TGTGCCAGCAGCTTAGGAACTAGCGGCACAGATACGCAGTATTTT. The V and J genes are TRBV7-9 and TRBJ2-3; 7 bases agree with TRBD2. Trimming removed 1 base from V and 1 base from J; junction bases left unmatched: 2. The CDR3 contains 15 residues. CDR1 and CDR2 from the germline V gene are SEHNR and FQNEAQ (reference sequence).

The rearrangement joins TRBV29-1 to TRBJ2-5, with D maybe TRBD2 (5 bases). Germline V lookup: CDR1 SQVTM, CDR2 ANQGSEA. This CDR3 is built from 12 residues. The CDR3 is CSSITGSETQYF. The CDR3 nucleotides are TGCAGTTCCATCACGGGGTCGGAGACCCAGTACTTC.

V usage is TRBV9 and J usage is TRBJ2-1; 15 bases line up with TRBD2. CDR1 is SGDLS, CDR2 YYNGEE, per germline. CDR3 size: 18 residues. The V gene end was trimmed by 2 bases and the J gene end by 5 bases; junction bases not matched to a gene: 8. The CDR3 coding sequence is TGTGCCAGCAGCGTCGGGACTAGCGGGAGGCTCTCGAACAATGAGCAGTTCTTC. Amino acid sequence: CASSVGTSGRLSNNEQFF.

The chain links TRBV5-1 to TRBJ2-7, with 8 bases aligning to TRBD2. The germline V gene has CDR1 SGHRS and CDR2 YFSETQ. V shed 0 bases and J 7 bases; nucleotides not matched to a gene: 6. The CDR3 loop spans 14 amino acids. The CDR3 reads CASSLGGVAGEQYF. In nucleotides, the CDR3 is TGCGCCAGCAGCTTGGGGGGGGTAGCGGGGGAGCAGTACTTC. Together with reference TRBV5-1 and TRBJ2-7, the CDR3 gives the full variable domain: KAGVTQTPRYLIKTRGQQVTLSCSPISGHRSVSWYQQTPGQGLQFLFEYFSETQRNKGNFPGRFSGRQFSNSRSEMNVSTLELGDSALYLCASSLGGVAGEQYFGPGTRLTVT.